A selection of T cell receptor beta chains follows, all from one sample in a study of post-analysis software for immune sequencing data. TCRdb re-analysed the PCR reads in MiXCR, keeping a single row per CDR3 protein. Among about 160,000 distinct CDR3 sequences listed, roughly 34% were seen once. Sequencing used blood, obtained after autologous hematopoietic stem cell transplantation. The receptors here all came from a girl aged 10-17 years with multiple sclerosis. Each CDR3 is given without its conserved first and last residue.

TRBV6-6	ASSAEETQY
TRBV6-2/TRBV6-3	ASSYPGLAGWSYEQY
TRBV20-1	SAILRRARTEAF
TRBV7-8	ASSLVNPGGGKANYGYT
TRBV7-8	ASSLGLSGIVYNEQF
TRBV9	ASGAWTSSYNEQF
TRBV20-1	SDSPSGRMESTYEQY
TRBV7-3	ASSKTGGPYEQY
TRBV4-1	ASSQDPTSGANVLT
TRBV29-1	SVATTGYQY
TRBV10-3	ATNGGNTDTQY
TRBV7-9	ASSLADRGHEQY
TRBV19	ASSSGTSGNQETQY
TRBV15	ATSRVPPHEQF
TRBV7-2	ASSTSQGGYEQY
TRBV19	ASSKASGGQETQY
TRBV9	ASSGRTGITQY
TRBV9	ASSVGDRDPEQY
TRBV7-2	ASSLAPGQGGAGLF
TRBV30	ASSRGESHEAF
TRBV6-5	ASSYSRGSPPH
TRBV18	ASSPGSGGEQY
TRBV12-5	ASGLESSGTSILGNEQY
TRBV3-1	ASSQDSASKQF
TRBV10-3	AIRASPLGNEQF
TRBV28	ASRPTDTFYGYT
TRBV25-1	ASSTLAGEVDTQY
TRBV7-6	ASSLEAGQGTYEQY